This is a list of T cell receptor beta chains from one sample in a study of cytomegalovirus exposure and HLA in healthy donors. Using immunoSEQ multiplex PCR, the repertoire was profiled, and TCRdb retains in-frame clones only, with some absent. The table has roughly 120,000 clones, around 76% seen once. What was sequenced was PBMCs. These receptors originate from a man aged 25-45 years in good health and CMV-seropositive. Each CDR3 is given with its conserved first and last residue. The D gene is left open where the match is weak. Not every row has a clone size; where given, it reads once, few, many or a size class.

D,size,V,J,CDR3,DNA
NA,NA,TRBV4-1,TRBJ1-4,CASSQDVRQGNEKLFF,TGCGCCAGCAGCCAAGATGTCCGCCAGGGAAACGAAAAACTGTTTTTT
TRBD2,NA,TRBV6-5,TRBJ2-3,CASSYSGAGGTDTQYF,TGTGCCAGCAGTTACTCTGGCGCGGGGGGAACAGATACGCAGTATTTT
TRBD2,NA,TRBV30,TRBJ2-7,CAWSVKLAGVYEQYF,TGTGCCTGGAGTGTAAAGCTAGCGGGGGTGTACGAGCAGTACTTC
TRBD1,NA,TRBV27,TRBJ2-1,CASSLSGRGQNEQFF,TGTGCCAGCAGTTTAAGTGGCAGGGGGCAAAATGAGCAGTTCTTC
NA,NA,TRBV2,TRBJ1-2,CASSPHPAGAGNYGYTF,TGTGCCAGCTCCCCCCACCCCGCGGGGGCAGGTAACTATGGCTACACCTTC
NA,NA,TRBV6-5,TRBJ2-3,CASSYSHLGATDTQYF,TGTGCCAGCAGTTACTCCCACCTGGGGGCCACAGATACGCAGTATTTT
TRBD1,NA,TRBV7-6,TRBJ2-1,CASSLRQGTYNEQFF,TGTGCCAGCAGCCTCCGACAGGGTACCTACAATGAGCAGTTCTTC
TRBD1,NA,TRBV4-1,TRBJ2-7,CASSQERGQEAYEQYF,TGCGCCAGCAGCCAAGAACGGGGACAGGAGGCCTACGAGCAGTACTTC
NA,once,TRBV27,TRBJ2-2,CASSRAPTGELFF,TGTGCCAGCAGCAGGGCCCCGACCGGGGAGCTGTTTTTT
NA,NA,TRBV30,TRBJ1-1,CAWSGTDMNTEAFF,TGTGCCTGGAGTGGGACAGACATGAACACTGAAGCTTTCTTT
TRBD1,NA,TRBV27,TRBJ2-7,CASRISGTGTYEQYF,TGTGCCAGCAGAATCTCCGGGACAGGGACCTACGAGCAGTACTTC
NA,NA,TRBV30,TRBJ2-4,CAWSLAGVAKNIQYF,TGTGCCTGGAGTCTTGCGGGTGTAGCCAAAAACATTCAGTACTTC
NA,few,TRBV6-1,TRBJ2-5,CASSGPQGMRETQYF,TGTGCCAGCAGTGGCCCCCAGGGGATGAGGGAGACCCAGTACTTC
TRBD1,few,TRBV28,TRBJ1-4,CASSTAQGYEKLFF,TGTGCCAGCAGTACGGCACAGGGGTACGAAAAACTGTTTTTT
NA,NA,TRBV5-4,TRBJ1-1,CASSSGGWNTEAFF,TGTGCCAGCAGCTCTGGCGGATGGAACACTGAAGCTTTCTTT
NA,few,TRBV4-1,TRBJ2-1,CASSQGGVYNEQFF,TGCGCCAGCAGCCAAGGCGGGGTCTACAATGAGCAGTTCTTC
NA,few,TRBV28,TRBJ1-5,CASSSAGEGQPQHF,TGTGCCAGCAGTTCTGCAGGGGAAGGTCAGCCCCAGCATTTT
TRBD1,NA,TRBV18,TRBJ2-6,CASSPPTGNGANVLTF,TGTGCCAGCTCACCTCCGACAGGGAACGGGGCCAACGTCCTGACTTTC
TRBD1,NA,TRBV28,TRBJ1-1,CASNPDDRAYAEAFF,TGTGCCAGCAATCCTGATGACAGGGCCTACGCTGAAGCTTTCTTT
NA,NA,TRBV14,TRBJ2-7,CASSIRDGYEQYF,TGTGCCAGCAGCATTCGAGATGGTTACGAGCAGTACTTC
NA,NA,TRBV19,TRBJ1-6,CASSSNSPLHF,TGTGCCAGTAGTTCGAATTCACCCCTCCACTTT
TRBD2,NA,TRBV11-2,TRBJ2-1,CASSLVPTSGGKNEQFF,TGTGCCAGCAGCTTAGTCCCGACTAGCGGGGGAAAAAATGAGCAGTTCTTC
TRBD1,NA,TRBV14,TRBJ1-2,CASRRTGDTSYTF,TGTGCCAGCAGACGTACAGGGGACACGTCGTACACCTTC
NA,NA,TRBV12-5,TRBJ2-1,CASGPHNEQFF,TGTGCTAGTGGTCCTCACAATGAGCAGTTCTTC
NA,NA,TRBV5-6,TRBJ2-1,CASSYLGGAYNEQFF,TGTGCCAGCAGCTACTTAGGCGGGGCGTACAATGAGCAGTTCTTC
NA,NA,TRBV25-1,TRBJ1-6,CASSAALSSYNSPLHF,TGTGCCAGCAGTGCCGCACTGAGCTCCTATAATTCACCCCTCCACTTT
NA,NA,TRBV7-3,TRBJ2-3,CASSPTTADTQYF,TGTGCCAGCAGCCCAACGACAGCTGATACGCAGTATTTT
TRBD2,few,TRBV18,TRBJ2-5,CASSPRVSGAERETQYF,TGTGCCAGCTCACCAAGAGTTAGCGGGGCGGAGAGAGAGACCCAGTACTTC
NA,NA,TRBV13,TRBJ2-3,CASSLTGEVGTDTQYF,TGTGCCAGCAGCTTAACGGGGGAGGTGGGCACAGATACGCAGTATTTT
NA,NA,TRBV18,TRBJ2-7,CASSLPSSYEQYF,TGTGCCAGCTCACTTCCGAGCTCCTACGAGCAGTACTTC
TRBD1,NA,TRBV14,TRBJ1-1,CASSLRDRNTEAFF,TGTGCCAGCAGCCTAAGGGACAGGAACACTGAAGCCTTCTTT
TRBD1,few,TRBV18,TRBJ2-3,CASSSYRGKGTDTQYF,TGTGCCAGCTCATCTTACAGGGGAAAAGGCACAGATACGCAGTATTTT
NA,NA,TRBV2,TRBJ1-4,CASRADEKLFF,TGTGCCAGCAGGGCCGATGAAAAACTGTTTTTT
NA,NA,TRBV9,TRBJ2-1,CASSVAQGYYNEQFF,TGTGCCAGCAGCGTAGCTCAGGGGTACTACAATGAGCAGTTCTTC
NA,few,TRBV5-1,TRBJ2-1,CASSLVPPGNEQFF,TGCGCCAGCAGCTTGGTCCCTCCGGGGAATGAGCAGTTCTTC
TRBD1,NA,TRBV7-2,TRBJ2-1,CASSGDRSYNEQFF,TGTGCCAGCAGCGGGGACAGGTCCTACAATGAGCAGTTCTTC
NA,NA,TRBV5-4,TRBJ2-2,CASSLGRGNTGELFF,TGTGCCAGCAGCTTGGGGCGGGGAAACACCGGGGAGCTGTTTTTT
NA,NA,TRBV2,TRBJ1-2,CASSEQGYGYTF,TGTGCCAGCAGTGAGCAGGGATATGGCTACACCTTC
NA,NA,TRBV18,TRBJ2-3,CASSPPGVDTQYF,TGTGCCAGCTCACCACCCGGGGTAGATACGCAGTATTTT
TRBD1,NA,TRBV5-4,TRBJ2-7,CASSSLTGGLSEQYF,TGTGCCAGCAGCTCGCTGACAGGGGGCCTCTCCGAGCAGTACTTC
TRBD1,NA,TRBV10-3,TRBJ2-7,CASSGTASYEQYF,TGTGCCAGCTCCGGGACAGCGTCCTACGAGCAGTACTTC
TRBD1,once,TRBV29-1,TRBJ1-3,CSAQGAGFGNTIYF,TGCAGCGCACAGGGGGCTGGTTTCGGGAACACCATATATTTT
TRBD1,NA,TRBV5-1,TRBJ1-1,CASSSLTGGVDTEAFF,TGCGCCAGCAGCAGCCTTACAGGGGGCGTAGACACTGAAGCTTTCTTT
NA,NA,TRBV5-1,TRBJ2-2,CASSFITGELFF,TGCGCCAGCAGCTTTATAACCGGGGAGCTGTTTTTT
NA,NA,TRBV7-5,TRBJ1-2,CARRPRGYTF,TGTGCCAGAAGACCCAGGGGCTACACCTTC
NA,NA,TRBV4-1,TRBJ1-2,CASSQGFVNRHSHGYTF,TGCGCCAGCAGCCAGGGCTTTGTGAACAGACACAGCCATGGCTACACCTTC
NA,NA,TRBV2,TRBJ1-5,CASSKPRDRLSISGNQPQHF,TGTGCCAGCAGCAAGCCGAGAGACAGGCTCTCCATATCGGGCAATCAGCCCCAGCATTTT
NA,NA,TRBV28,TRBJ2-1,CASNPDSYNEQFF,TGTGCCAGCAACCCGGACAGCTACAATGAGCAGTTCTTC
TRBD1,few,TRBV11-1,TRBJ1-2,CASSLGRGRPPTCYGYTF,TGTGCCAGCAGCTTGGGCAGGGGGCGGCCCCCAACCTGTTATGGCTACACCTTC
TRBD1,NA,TRBV6-5,TRBJ2-7,CASSYSGTGGLNEQYF,TGTGCCAGCAGTTACTCAGGGACAGGGGGCCTAAACGAGCAGTACTTC
NA,NA,TRBV9,TRBJ1-5,CASSVGGLGQPQHF,TGTGCCAGCAGCGTGGGAGGTTTGGGGCAGCCCCAGCATTTT
TRBD1,few,TRBV11-2,TRBJ2-5,CASSTGVRETQYF,TGTGCCAGCAGTACAGGGGTGCGAGAGACCCAGTACTTC
TRBD2,NA,TRBV6-1,TRBJ2-1,CASSEYGTSGVGEQFF,TGTGCCAGCAGTGAATATGGGACTAGCGGGGTGGGTGAGCAGTTCTTC
TRBD2,NA,TRBV5-1,TRBJ2-5,CASSLGPSGSQETQYF,TGCGCCAGCAGCTTGGGCCCTAGCGGGTCCCAAGAGACCCAGTACTTC
TRBD1,NA,TRBV28,TRBJ2-7,CASRIGTGDYEQYF,TGTGCCAGCAGGATTGGGACAGGGGATTACGAGCAGTACTTC
NA,NA,TRBV4-3,TRBJ1-1,CASSQALPGNTEAFF,TGCGCCAGCAGCCAAGCTTTGCCGGGAAACACTGAAGCTTTCTTT